The source of this T cell receptor (beta chain) is a study of CD8 T cells in ankylosing spondylitis. Study-wide points: Blood of patients with ankylosing spondylitis appeared to be characterized by a TCR beta motif of eight or nine highly homologous variants. Reportedly, significant enrichment of disease-linked clones occurred in matched ankylosing spondylitis synovial fluid.

This clonotype was observed a few times. Its antigen is unknown. TCRdb redid the calling of the 5' RACE reads with MiXCR, one entry per CDR3 protein. The table includes approximately 340,000 distinct CDR3 sequences, roughly 14% detected once. Source material: blood, either unsorted or a sorted T cell fraction (not recorded which). This sequence was found in a male donor with ankylosing spondylitis or in good health (not recorded which).

This CDR3 reads CAWSHRGLGYEQYF. In DNA form, the CDR3 reads TGTGCCTGGAGTCACAGGGGATTGGGGTACGAGCAGTACTTC. This chain joins TRBV30 and TRBJ2-7; 7 nucleotides line up with TRBD1. V lost 2 bases to trimming and J lost 4 bases; unmatched junction nucleotides: 8. Germline assignment: CDR1 GTSNPN and CDR2 SVGIG (reference sequence). This CDR3 is built from 14 residues.